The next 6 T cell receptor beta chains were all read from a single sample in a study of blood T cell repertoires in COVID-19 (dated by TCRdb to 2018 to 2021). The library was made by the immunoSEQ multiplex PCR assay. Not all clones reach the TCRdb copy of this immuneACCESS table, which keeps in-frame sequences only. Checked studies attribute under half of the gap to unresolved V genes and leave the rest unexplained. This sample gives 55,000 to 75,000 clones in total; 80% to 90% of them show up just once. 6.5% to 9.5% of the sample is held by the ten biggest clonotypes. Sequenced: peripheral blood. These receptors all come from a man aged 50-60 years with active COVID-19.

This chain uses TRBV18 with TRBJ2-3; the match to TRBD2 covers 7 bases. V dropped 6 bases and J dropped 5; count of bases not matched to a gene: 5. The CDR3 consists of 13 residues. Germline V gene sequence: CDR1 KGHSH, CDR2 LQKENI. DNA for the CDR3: TGTGCCAGCTCGAGGGACTACGGAGATACGCAGTATTTT. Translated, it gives CASSRDYGDTQYF.

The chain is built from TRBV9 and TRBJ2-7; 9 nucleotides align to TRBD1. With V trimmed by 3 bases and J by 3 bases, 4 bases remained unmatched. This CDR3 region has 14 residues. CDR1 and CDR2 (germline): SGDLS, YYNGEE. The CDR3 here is CASSGAGQGYEQYF. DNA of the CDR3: TGTGCCAGCAGCGGAGCGGGACAGGGCTACGAGCAGTACTTC.

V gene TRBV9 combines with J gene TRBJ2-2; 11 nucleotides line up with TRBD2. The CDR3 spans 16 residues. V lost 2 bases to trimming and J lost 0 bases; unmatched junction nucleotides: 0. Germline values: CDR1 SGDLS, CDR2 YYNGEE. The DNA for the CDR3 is TGTGCCAGCAGCGTTAGCGGGGGGGCGAACACCGGGGAGCTGTTTTTT. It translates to CASSVSGGANTGELFF.

This chain's CDR3 is CASSPRGNSPLHF. The CDR3 DNA follows: TGTGCCAGCAGCCCGCGGGGAAATTCACCCCTCCACTTT. The rearrangement joins TRBV28 to TRBJ1-6; D not resolved. This CDR3 has 13 amino acids. CDR1 and CDR2 from the germline V gene are MDHEN and SYDVKM. Trimming left V 6 bases short and J 7 bases short, with 10 bases between.

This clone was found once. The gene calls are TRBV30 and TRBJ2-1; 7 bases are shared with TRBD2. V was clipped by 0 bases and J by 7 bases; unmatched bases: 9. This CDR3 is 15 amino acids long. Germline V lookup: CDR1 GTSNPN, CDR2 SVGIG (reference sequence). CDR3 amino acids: CAWSVWGGRGNEQFF. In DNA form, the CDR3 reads TGTGCCTGGAGTGTATGGGGGGGGAGAGGGAATGAGCAGTTCTTC.

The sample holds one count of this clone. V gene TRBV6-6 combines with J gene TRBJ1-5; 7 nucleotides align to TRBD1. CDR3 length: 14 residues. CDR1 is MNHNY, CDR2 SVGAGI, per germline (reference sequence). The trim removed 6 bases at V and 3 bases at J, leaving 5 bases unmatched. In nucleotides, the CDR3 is TGTGCCAGCAGCCTCGGACAGGTCAATCAGCCCCAGCATTTT. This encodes CASSLGQVNQPQHF.